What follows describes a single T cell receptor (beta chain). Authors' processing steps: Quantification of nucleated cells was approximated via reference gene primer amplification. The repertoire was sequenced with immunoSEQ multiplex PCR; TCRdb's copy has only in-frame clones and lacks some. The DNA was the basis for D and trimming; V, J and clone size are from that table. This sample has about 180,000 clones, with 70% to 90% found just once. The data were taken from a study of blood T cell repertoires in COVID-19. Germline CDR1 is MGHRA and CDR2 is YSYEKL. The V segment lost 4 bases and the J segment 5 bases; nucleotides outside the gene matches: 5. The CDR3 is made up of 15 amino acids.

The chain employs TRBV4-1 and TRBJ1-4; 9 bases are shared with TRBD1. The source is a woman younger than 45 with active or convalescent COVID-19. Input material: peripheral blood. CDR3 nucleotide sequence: TGCGCCAGCAGCCCCACCGGGACAGGGAATGAAAAACTGTTTTTT. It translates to CASSPTGTGNEKLFF.